This TCR beta chain stems from a study of blood T cell repertoires in COVID-19. Study details: There were acute and convalescent COVID-19 samples, and they came from the United States, Italy and Spain. Sources were T cells, B-cell-depleted T cells, or PBMCs; the material itself was cDNA or gDNA.

This CDR3 has 20 residues. The ends lost 0 bases at V and 1 base at J; junction bases unmatched: 15. Per the germline V gene, CDR1 is GTSNPN and CDR2 is SVGIG (reference sequence). This clone appeared a few times. Some clones are missing from TCRdb's copy, which holds only in-frame ones; the method was immunoSEQ multiplex PCR. The data hold 180,000 or so clones, with 70% to 90% observed a single time. This rearrangement joins TRBV30 to TRBJ1-5; TRBD1 matches 10 bases. Source material: peripheral blood. The receptor was derived from a young woman with active or convalescent COVID-19. The CDR3 region is CAWSVFPLRQGAVSNQPQHF. The CDR3 DNA follows: TGTGCCTGGAGTGTATTCCCACTGAGACAGGGGGCGGTAAGCAATCAGCCCCAGCATTTT.